One and the same sample provided the 20 T cell receptor beta chains below, sequenced in a study of identical twins. TCRdb reprocessed the 5' RACE reads via MiXCR and lists one record per CDR3 protein. The sample records approximately 700,000 distinct CDR3 sequences, around 6.1% being singletons. The source material was naive T cells sorted from blood. The receptors come from a man in his late teens or twenties in good health.

V gene TRBV5-1 combines with J gene TRBJ2-3; D gene unclear. Germline-derived CDR1 and CDR2 are SGHRS and YFSETQ. The ends were cut back, 4 bases at V and 3 bases at J, with 12 bases in the middle. The CDR3 contains 14 residues. For the CDR3, the DNA is TGCGCCAGCAGCGAAGCTCCTGGGACAGATACGCAGTATTTT. Translating it yields CASSEAPGTDTQYF.

This clonotype was found many times. The J gene is TRBJ2-2, the V gene TRBV5-6; perhaps TRBD2 as D (6 bases). Looked up from germline, CDR1 is SGHDT and CDR2 is YYEEEE. This CDR3 comprises 14 residues. V gave up 2 bases and J gave up 5 bases, with 10 bases separating them. The CDR3: CASSFSGVTGELFF. The CDR3, as DNA: TGTGCCAGCAGCTTTAGCGGAGTTACCGGGGAGCTGTTTTTT.

The rearrangement links TRBV6-1 to TRBJ2-1, with 10 bases matching TRBD2. The CDR3 spans 15 residues. Germline CDR1 is MNHNS and CDR2 is SASEGT. The V gene end was trimmed by 2 bases and the J gene end by 9 bases; junction bases not matched to a gene: 7. CDR3 loop: CASSELAGELIEQFF. CDR3 bases: TGTGCCAGCAGTGAACTAGCGGGAGAGTTGATTGAGCAGTTCTTC.

This clonotype was observed at least ten times. The V and J genes are TRBV3-1 and TRBJ2-5; 12 bases agree with TRBD1. The CDR3 sequence is 17 residues long. Losses at the gene ends were 1 base for V and 5 bases for J; bases not matched to a gene: 8. The germline gives CDR1 LGHDT, CDR2 YNNKEL (reference sequence). CDR3 sequence (DNA): TGTGCCAGCAGCCAAGCCGAAGCCGGGACAGGGGGCGAGACCCAGTACTTC. This encodes CASSQAEAGTGGETQYF.

This clonotype was counted many times. The V and J genes are TRBV11-3 and TRBJ2-2; D is unresolved. Germline CDR1 and CDR2: SGHNT and YENEEA. V was cut by 5 bases and J by 4 bases, with 11 bases left in between. This CDR3 is 14 amino acids long. CDR3 amino acids: CASSPMSGTGELFF. In DNA, the CDR3 is TGTGCCAGCAGCCCGATGTCGGGCACCGGGGAGCTGTTTTTT.

This clonotype was counted a few times. The chain uses TRBV7-2 and TRBJ1-2; 9 bases are shared with TRBD1. The CDR3 has 16 residues. J lost 3 bases, V lost 5 bases, and 10 bases had no gene match. Germline assignment: CDR1 SGHTA and CDR2 FQGNSA. The CDR3 coding sequence is TGTGCCAGCAGCCCATGGAGGGACAGGGCCGACTATGGCTACACCTTC. This sequence encodes CASSPWRDRADYGYTF.

At least ten counts were recorded for this clonotype. The V gene is TRBV7-6, the J gene TRBJ1-4; 10 nucleotides match TRBD1. CDR1 SGHVS and CDR2 FNYEAQ come from the germline V gene. The CDR3 totals 16 residues. After removal of 0 bases from V and 8 bases from J, the junction contained 6 bases not matched to a gene. Written as DNA, the CDR3 is TGTGCCAGCAGCTTAGCGATCGACAGGGGGCGAGAAAAACTGTTTTTT. Translating gives CASSLAIDRGREKLFF.

This chain connects TRBV5-5 to TRBJ2-1, with D possibly matching TRBD1 (6 bases). The CDR3 is 17 residues long. The ends were cut back, 4 bases at V and 8 bases at J, with 25 bases in the middle. CDR1 and CDR2 (germline): SGHKS, YYEKEE (reference sequence). CDR3 DNA: TGTGCCAGCAGCCTCTTCTCCGGGGCTTATCCAGGGGATGAGCAGTTCTTC. It specifies CASSLFSGAYPGDEQFF.

This rearrangement joins TRBV11-3 to TRBJ2-1, with a possible D match to TRBD2 (5 bases). This CDR3 region has 15 residues. V was pared by 5 bases and J by 5 bases, with 16 bases between. Germline V lookup: CDR1 SGHNT, CDR2 YENEEA. CDR3 in DNA: TGTGCCAGCAGCCCACTAGGGAGTACGGACAATGAGCAGTTCTTC. Its protein is CASSPLGSTDNEQFF.

V usage is TRBV12-3 or TRBV12-4 and J usage is TRBJ1-1; D might be TRBD1 (5 bases). V was trimmed by 5 bases and J by 8 bases, leaving 21 bases between them. The CDR3 sequence is 15 residues long. The CDR3 nucleotides are TGTGCCAGCAGTCCATACAGTGTGGGGGTTCGAGAAGCTTTCTTT. Protein: CASSPYSVGVREAFF.

The chain has TRBV2 and TRBJ2-5; D remains unclear. This CDR3 region has 12 residues. Germline V CDR1 and CDR2: SNHLY, FYNNEI. The germline V and J ends were trimmed by 4 bases and 7 bases, with 10 bases remaining between them. The CDR3 DNA reads TGTGCCAGCAGTGCCCTTCTAGGGACCCAGTACTTC. It codes for CASSALLGTQYF.

This clonotype was detected many times. The gene calls are TRBV7-2 and TRBJ2-1, with D possibly called TRBD1 or TRBD2 (5 bases each). The V and J ends lost 6 bases and 13 bases respectively, with 16 bases between them. The length of the CDR3 is 12 residues. Germline V gives CDR1 SGHTA, CDR2 FQGNSA. The CDR3 sequence is CASSQRGLRQFF. The CDR3 region has the DNA TGTGCCAGCAGTCAACGGGGCCTACGCCAGTTCTTC. Together with reference TRBV7-2 and TRBJ2-1, the CDR3 gives the full variable domain: GAGVSQSPSNKVTEKGKDVELRCDPISGHTALYWYRQSLGQGLEFLIYFQGNSAPDKSGLPSDRFSAERTGGSVSTLTIQRTQQEDSAVYLCASSQRGLRQFFGPGTRLTVL.

This clonotype came up a few times. V is TRBV20-1 and J is TRBJ2-7; 9 positions match TRBD2. The CDR3 spans 13 residues. Germline CDR1 and CDR2: DFQATT and SNEGSKA (reference sequence). J gave up 1 base and V 8 bases, and 6 bases lay outside the gene matches. In DNA form, the CDR3 reads TGCAGTACCGTAGCGGGAGTTTCCTACGAGCAGTACTTC. It translates to CSTVAGVSYEQYF.

This clonotype has at least ten counts. The chain carries TRBV28 and TRBJ2-1; 13 positions agree with TRBD2. The CDR3 has 14 amino acids. CDR1 is MDHEN, CDR2 SYDVKM, per germline. V lost 8 bases, J lost 6 bases, and 4 bases stayed unmatched. The CDR3 sequence is CASSGLAGVNEQFF. Here the CDR3 DNA reads TGTGCCAGCTCTGGACTAGCGGGGGTCAATGAGCAGTTCTTC.

This clonotype was picked up many times. The chain couples TRBV29-1 to TRBJ2-2; D perhaps matches TRBD2 (6 bases). The CDR3 contains 13 residues. Germline V CDR1 and CDR2: SQVTM, ANQGSEA. The ends were cut back, 7 bases at V and 4 bases at J, with 13 bases in the middle. The CDR3 sequence: CSGLGLTTGELFF. The CDR3 DNA reads as TGCAGCGGCCTGGGACTGACCACCGGGGAGCTGTTTTTT.

This chain uses TRBV20-1 with TRBJ1-5, with D unclear. Germline CDR1 reads DFQATT; CDR2 reads SNEGSKA (reference sequence). The germline V and J ends were trimmed by 2 bases and 4 bases, with 6 bases remaining between them. The CDR3 is 12 amino acids. The CDR3 DNA sequence: TGCAGTGCTAGATCGTCTAATCAGCCCCAGCATTTT. Translation gives CSARSSNQPQHF.

This clonotype was counted many times. The chain has TRBV7-9 and TRBJ2-5; tentative D call: TRBD2 (5 bases). Trimming pared 2 bases from V and 3 bases from J, leaving 13 bases between. Germline V CDR1 and CDR2: SEHNR, FQNEAQ (reference sequence). The CDR3 consists of 15 residues. The CDR3 nucleotides read TGTGCCAGCAGCTTAAGTGTCGGGGTTGAAGAGACCCAGTACTTC. Protein: CASSLSVGVEETQYF.

This clonotype was seen a handful of times. The V gene is TRBV6-5, the J gene TRBJ2-7, with D perhaps TRBD2 (6 bases). Germline V lookup: CDR1 MNHEY, CDR2 SVGAGI. Trimming left V 1 base short and J 2 bases short, with 15 bases between. This CDR3 has 16 residues. The CDR3 protein is CASSYYGSSGAYEQYF. CDR3 coding DNA: TGTGCCAGCAGTTACTACGGGAGTTCTGGGGCCTACGAGCAGTACTTC.

As for this clonotype: A read error may be the cause here, since a much bigger clone is one base away. The chain employs TRBV27 and TRBJ2-7; TRBD2 matches at 7 bases. V was pared by 0 bases and J by 1 base, with 6 bases of the junction left unmatched. Per germline, CDR1 MNHEY and CDR2 SMNVEV (reference sequence). This CDR3 contains 16 residues. The CDR3 reads CASSLSVAGASYEQYF. The CDR3 nucleotides read TGTGCCAGCAGTTTATCGGTCGCGGGAGCGTCCTACGAGCAGTACTTC.

This clonotype was counted ten times or more. The chain combines TRBV29-1 with TRBJ1-2, with 7 bases lining up with TRBD1. Trimming took 3 bases from V and 3 from J; bases not matched to a gene: 4. Looked up from germline, CDR1 is SQVTM and CDR2 is ANQGSEA. The CDR3 spans 13 residues. The CDR3 DNA is TGCAGCGTTGAGGACAGGCCTTACTATGGCTACACCTTC. Translating it yields CSVEDRPYYGYTF.